One and the same sample provided the 17 T cell receptor beta chains below, sequenced in a study of Graves' ophthalmopathy and Graves' hyperthyroidism. From RNA, the CDR3 regions of TCR beta chains were amplified and sequenced. HTBI-primed RT-PCR formed the first round, and a multiplex PCR formed the second. TCRdb passed the multiplex PCR reads through MiXCR, listing each CDR3 protein once. The sample lists 400,000 to 500,000 distinct CDR3 sequences, more than 20% seen once, with approximately 3% in the top ten. Sample: peripheral blood. These receptors were taken from a woman in her late teens or twenties with stable Graves' hyperthyroidism.

This clonotype appeared many times. The V call is TRBV20-1, the J call TRBJ2-7, with a weak D call TRBD2 (6 bases). There are 15 residues in the CDR3. Germline V gives CDR1 DFQATT, CDR2 SNEGSKA (reference sequence). The V and J ends lost 3 bases and 5 bases respectively, with 20 bases between them. The CDR3 DNA reads TGCAGTGCTAGTGGATCCCCGACTAGTCACCACGAGCAGTACTTC. This codes for CSASGSPTSHHEQYF.

This clonotype was counted many times. The rearrangement uses TRBV7-2 and TRBJ2-5; 7 bases agree with TRBD2. V gave up 1 base and J gave up 2 bases; unmatched junction bases: 4. The CDR3 runs to 15 residues. Germline CDR1 reads SGHTA; CDR2 reads FQGNSA. The CDR3 spells CASSLGGSGQETQYF. The CDR3 region has the DNA TGTGCCAGCAGCTTAGGTGGTAGCGGGCAAGAGACCCAGTACTTC. The full variable domain, its missing parts supplied by reference TRBV7-2 and TRBJ2-5, is GAGVSQSPSNKVTEKGKDVELRCDPISGHTALYWYRQSLGQGLEFLIYFQGNSAPDKSGLPSDRFSAERTGGSVSTLTIQRTQQEDSAVYLCASSLGGSGQETQYFGPGTRLLVL.

This clonotype occurred many times. The V call is TRBV2, the J call TRBJ1-1; 8 bases fit TRBD1. The CDR3 spans 14 residues. Germline CDR1 reads SNHLY; CDR2 reads FYNNEI. With V trimmed by 4 bases and J by 5 bases, 6 bases remained unmatched. The CDR3 sequence is CASSGQGRGTEAFF. The CDR3 DNA sequence: TGTGCCAGCAGTGGACAGGGGCGAGGGACTGAAGCTTTCTTT.

This clonotype appeared many times. The chain is built from TRBV27 and TRBJ1-6, with D uncertain. This CDR3 spans 16 amino acids. V was cut by 2 bases and J by 0 bases, with 8 bases left in between. Per the germline V gene, CDR1 is MNHEY and CDR2 is SMNVEV (reference sequence). In DNA, the CDR3 is TGTGCCAGCAGTTTAAAGCCCAGCTCCTATAATTCACCCCTCCACTTT. Protein: CASSLKPSSYNSPLHF.

This clonotype was picked up many times. This chain joins TRBV24-1 and TRBJ2-7, with 10 bases lining up with TRBD1. Germline values: CDR1 KGHDR, CDR2 SFDVKD. The CDR3 consists of 13 residues. With V trimmed by 9 bases and J by 4 bases, 5 bases remained unmatched. DNA for the CDR3: TGTGCCACCGGGACAGGGGCCGTTTACGAGCAGTACTTC. Its protein is CATGTGAVYEQYF.

The V gene is TRBV6-5, the J gene TRBJ2-7; 10 positions match TRBD1. Germline V CDR1 and CDR2: MNHEY, SVGAGI. This CDR3 has 15 residues. After removal of 2 bases from V and 6 bases from J, the junction contained 7 bases not matched to a gene. CDR3 sequence (DNA): TGTGCCAGCAGTTACACCGGGACAGGGGATCTCGAGCAGTACTTC. This encodes CASSYTGTGDLEQYF.

This clonotype was counted at least ten times. This chain joins TRBV6-2 or TRBV6-3 and TRBJ2-7, with 9 bases matching TRBD1. The CDR3 has 16 residues. Germline CDR1 MNHEY, CDR2 SVGEGT. The V and J ends lost 2 bases and 3 bases, in that order; junction bases with no gene match: 8. In DNA form, the CDR3 reads TGTGCCAGCAGTTACCCGCCGGGACAGGGAGGCTACGAGCAGTACTTC. It yields the protein CASSYPPGQGGYEQYF.

This clonotype was recorded at least ten times. The J gene is TRBJ2-7, the V gene TRBV20-1; 10 positions agree with TRBD1. Germline CDR1 is DFQATT and CDR2 is SNEGSKA (reference sequence). The length of the CDR3 is 15 residues. V lost 3 bases to trimming and J lost 1 base; unmatched junction nucleotides: 6. The chain's CDR3 is CSASWDRGPSYEQYF. CDR3 nucleotides: TGCAGTGCTAGTTGGGACAGGGGCCCATCCTACGAGCAGTACTTC.

The V call is TRBV29-1, the J call TRBJ1-1; no definite D call. Germline values: CDR1 SQVTM, CDR2 ANQGSEA. CDR3 length equals 15 residues. Deletions cut 1 base from V and 1 base from J, with 13 bases between. The CDR3 region has the DNA TGCAGCGTTGAAGTGCTAGGGATTGGGAACACTGAAGCTTTCTTT. It yields the protein CSVEVLGIGNTEAFF.

This clonotype has a count of ten or more. The chain uses TRBV6-5 and TRBJ2-7, with TRBD2 identical over 8 bases. J was trimmed by 2 bases and V by 0 bases; bases with no gene match: 3. Germline CDR1 MNHEY, CDR2 SVGAGI. The CDR3 is 15 residues long. The CDR3 here is CASSYSLAGPYEQYF. The DNA for the CDR3 is TGTGCCAGCAGTTACTCGTTAGCGGGGCCCTACGAGCAGTACTTC.

The chain is built from TRBV6-5 and TRBJ2-5, with D maybe TRBD2 (7 bases). Trimming shortened V by 1 base and J by 2 bases, and 11 bases separated the two germline ends. The CDR3 covers 15 residues. Germline CDR1 reads MNHEY; CDR2 reads SVGAGI. In nucleotides, the CDR3 is TGTGCCAGCAGTTACTGGGGGGGGCGGCAAGAGACCCAGTACTTC. Protein sequence: CASSYWGGRQETQYF.

V is TRBV6-1 and J is TRBJ2-5; D perhaps matches TRBD1 (5 bases). Germline CDR1 MNHNS, CDR2 SASEGT. This CDR3 is 15 amino acids long. The V and J ends lost 6 bases and 5 bases respectively, with 19 bases between them. The DNA of the CDR3 is TGTGCCAGCAGCCCAGAGGTAGGGGCCCTGGAGACCCAGTACTTC. Amino acid sequence: CASSPEVGALETQYF.

This clonotype was detected ten times or more. The gene calls are TRBV6-1 and TRBJ2-5, with a tentative D call TRBD1 (6 bases). This CDR3 has 14 amino acids. Germline CDR1 is MNHNS and CDR2 is SASEGT. Trimming removed 4 bases from V and 4 bases from J, with 13 bases in between. The CDR3 bases are TGTGCCAGCAGTGTGGGGCAGGGGCGAGAGACCCAGTACTTC. Translated: CASSVGQGRETQYF.

Many counts were recorded for this clonotype. The chain recombines TRBV6-1 with TRBJ2-5, with TRBD2 as a possible D gene (6 bases). The CDR3 extends over 16 amino acids. The germline V and J ends were trimmed by 1 base and 2 bases, with 14 bases remaining between them. The germline gives CDR1 MNHNS, CDR2 SASEGT. The CDR3 is CASSEGVGGAQETQYF. Written as DNA, the CDR3 is TGTGCCAGCAGTGAAGGAGTGGGAGGCGCACAAGAGACCCAGTACTTC.

This clonotype was counted between two and nine times. This rearrangement joins TRBV11-2 to TRBJ2-4; the D is unclear. Germline V CDR1 and CDR2: SGHAT, FQNNGV. The CDR3 is made up of 15 amino acids. V shed 4 bases and J shed 4 bases, with 14 bases lying between them. CDR3 coding DNA: TGTGCCAGCAGCTGTAAAACTCTTCAGAAAAACATTCAGTACTTC. It encodes CASSCKTLQKNIQYF.

The V gene is TRBV19, the J gene TRBJ1-2; D possibly corresponds to TRBD1 (6 bases). V was trimmed by 11 bases and J by 9 bases, leaving 19 bases between them. The CDR3 is 12 amino acids. Germline CDR1 is LNHDA and CDR2 is SQIVND (reference sequence). The CDR3 region is CAWRGTAARYTF. CDR3 nucleotides: TGTGCCTGGAGGGGGACGGCCGCTCGCTACACCTTC. Full variable domain (outside the CDR3, taken from reference TRBV19 and TRBJ1-2): DGGITQSPKYLFRKEGQNVTLSCEQNLNHDAMYWYRQDPGQGLRLIYYSQIVNDFQKGDIAEGYSVSREKKESFPLTVTSAQKNPTAFYLCAWRGTAARYTFGSGTRLTVV.

In nucleotides, the CDR3 is TGTGCCAGCAGCGTAGGAGACAGGGTTCATGGCTACACCTTC. It yields the protein CASSVGDRVHGYTF. The J gene is TRBJ1-2, the V gene TRBV9; 7 positions match TRBD1. The CDR3 covers 14 residues. Germline V gives CDR1 SGDLS, CDR2 YYNGEE. Trimming took 0 bases from V and 6 from J; bases not matched to a gene: 5.